This entry is about one TCR beta chain. Its antigen is not known. This entry is derived from a study of T-cell memory formation after mild COVID-19. Across the whole study: Clusters of TCRs were largely donor specific. Findings and limits, study-wide: CD4+ bias marked clones expanding day 15 to 37, unlike balanced contracting clones. Nothing showed for sure that second-wave clones peaking on day 37 were SARS-CoV-2 specific.

UMIs and sample barcodes were carried by the TCR alpha and TCR beta cDNA libraries that 5'RACE produced using constant-segment primers. TCRdb reprocessed the 5' RACE reads via MiXCR and lists one record per CDR3 protein. Among roughly 350,000 distinct CDR3 sequences, 20% to 25% were seen once, and the ten largest hold around 13%. From germline, CDR1 is SGDLS and CDR2 YYNGEE. This CDR3 is 14 amino acids long. The germline V and J ends were trimmed by 4 bases and 5 bases, with 16 bases remaining between them. The receptor comes from an adult woman who had mild COVID-19 (a few samples of this study predate the infection). Cell type and time point are not known. The V call is TRBV9, the J call TRBJ2-7; D assignment may be TRBD1 or TRBD2 (7 bases each). The sequenced sample was PBMCs or a T cell subset sorted from them (not recorded which). DNA of the CDR3: TGTGCCAGCAGCTCCACAGGGGCGGGGGACGAGCAGTACTTC. Its translation is CASSSTGAGDEQYF.